This TCR beta chain appears in the sequencing data of a study of blood T cells in healthy people across ages. Concerning this clonotype: The antigen is not known.

Points from the study as a whole: Bulk PBMC profiling left naive and antigen-experienced comparisons inconclusive. Diversity was estimated from one million T cells, and these estimates were considered underestimates.

CDR3 length: 19 residues. Germline CDR1 is SGDLS and CDR2 is YYNGEE. V was pared by 0 bases and J by 7 bases, with 19 bases of the junction left unmatched. Primed by a sample-barcoded 5' primer and a J-beta primer mix, a second PCR proceeded for 7 to 11 cycles. One entry per CDR3 protein results from TCRdb running MiXCR on the 5' RACE reads. Among hundreds of thousands of distinct CDR3 sequences listed, roughly 25% were seen once. These data were likewise used in another study, on T cells of mothers and their children.

The sample consisted of blood. The sequence was collected from a boy younger than 18 in good health. The chain uses TRBV9 and TRBJ2-1; 7 bases are shared with TRBD1. The CDR3 spells CASSVEVSDRGDRENEQFF. The CDR3 DNA is TGTGCCAGCAGCGTAGAGGTGTCCGACCGTGGGGACAGAGAGAATGAGCAGTTCTTC.